The 12 T cell receptor beta chains below all came from one sample that was sequenced in a study of cytomegalovirus exposure and HLA in healthy donors. Produced via immunoSEQ multiplex PCR; TCRdb's table is partial and in-frame only. This table has more than 110,000 clones, less than 90% appearing once. The sample consisted of PBMCs. Source of these receptors: a man between 18 and 29 years old in good health and CMV-seronegative.

The chain has TRBV6-6 and TRBJ2-1, with TRBD2 matching 7 bases. This CDR3 region has 16 residues. Losses at the gene ends were 6 bases for V and 3 bases for J; bases not matched to a gene: 11. Germline CDR1 MNHNY, CDR2 SVGAGI (reference sequence). In nucleotides, the CDR3 is TGTGCCAGCAGGGACGGCAGCGGGGCTTTCTACAATGAGCAGTTCTTC. It is translated as CASRDGSGAFYNEQFF.

V usage is TRBV27 and J usage is TRBJ2-3; 7 bases match TRBD2. Germline V gene sequence: CDR1 MNHEY, CDR2 SMNVEV (reference sequence). This CDR3 is 15 amino acids long. V dropped 3 bases and J dropped 2; count of bases not matched to a gene: 5. CDR3 bases: TGTGCCAGCAGTTTGATGGGGGGGACCACAGATACGCAGTATTTT. Translating gives CASSLMGGTTDTQYF.

V and J are TRBV4-3 and TRBJ1-1, with a weak D call TRBD1 (6 bases). CDR1 and CDR2 (germline): LGHNA, YSLEER. CDR3 length equals 19 residues. With 2 bases removed from V and 6 bases from J, the gap between germline ends came to 28 bases. This chain's CDR3 is CASSQRDWYRGQGIAEAFF. CDR3 coding DNA: TGCGCCAGCAGCCAACGGGATTGGTACCGGGGACAAGGAATCGCTGAAGCTTTCTTT.

The chain links TRBV28 to TRBJ1-3, with TRBD1 identical over 7 bases. The CDR3 is 12 amino acids. Per germline, CDR1 MDHEN and CDR2 SYDVKM. V lost 8 bases to trimming and J lost 3 bases; unmatched junction nucleotides: 1. The CDR3 sequence: CASRQGGNTIYF. The CDR3 nucleotides read TGTGCCAGCCGACAGGGTGGAAACACCATATATTTT. Drawing the rest from reference TRBV28 and TRBJ1-3, the complete variable domain is DVKVTQSSRYLVKRTGEKVFLECVQDMDHENMFWYRQDPGLGLRLIYFSYDVKMKEKGDIPEGYSVSREKKERFSLILESASTNQTSMYLCASRQGGNTIYFGEGSWLTVV.

The chain employs TRBV4-3 and TRBJ2-5; 7 bases map to TRBD1. The CDR3 covers 15 residues. With V trimmed by 1 base and J by 1 base, 3 bases remained unmatched. The germline V gene has CDR1 LGHNA and CDR2 YSLEER. The CDR3 DNA follows: TGCGCCAGCAGCCAAGCCAGGACAGGCCAAGAGACCCAGTACTTC. It is translated as CASSQARTGQETQYF.

This clone was seen just once. In nucleotides, the CDR3 is TGTGCCAGCAGTGAAGCAAGGAGGGTTTTTCGGTTTAGGGAACTGTTTTTT. Residues: CASSEARRVFRFRELFF. This chain connects TRBV6-1 to TRBJ1-4, with unresolved D. This CDR3 region has 17 residues. Germline V CDR1 and CDR2: MNHNS, SASEGT. Trimming pared 0 bases from V and 12 bases from J, leaving 23 bases between.

This chain joins TRBV7-9 and TRBJ2-5; tentative D call: TRBD1 (6 bases). This CDR3 has 14 residues. Germline CDR1 SEHNR, CDR2 FQNEAQ (reference sequence). V was shortened by 4 bases and J by 0 bases, with 9 bases between the two germline ends. The CDR3 coding sequence is TGTGCCAGCAGCTCAGGACAGAACCAAGAGACCCAGTACTTC. It encodes CASSSGQNQETQYF.

The rearrangement uses TRBV5-1 and TRBJ1-1; 7 bases are shared with TRBD1. The V gene end was trimmed by 2 bases and the J gene end by 1 base; junction bases not matched to a gene: 2. The CDR3 extends over 14 amino acids. Looked up from germline, CDR1 is SGHRS and CDR2 is YFSETQ. The CDR3 DNA reads as TGCGCCAGCAGCTTTAACAGGGGGAACACTGAAGCTTTCTTT. This codes for CASSFNRGNTEAFF.

V gene TRBV4-3 combines with J gene TRBJ2-1; 11 positions agree with TRBD2. J was trimmed by 6 bases and V by 0 bases; bases with no gene match: 7. Germline CDR1 reads LGHNA; CDR2 reads YSLEER. The CDR3 is made up of 17 amino acids. The CDR3 coding sequence is TGCGCCAGCAGCCAAGAGGGTGTAGCGGGAGGGTCCAATGAGCAGTTCTTC. It translates to CASSQEGVAGGSNEQFF.

The gene calls are TRBV4-1 and TRBJ2-1; the match to TRBD2 covers 10 bases. Germline-derived CDR1 and CDR2 are MGHRA and YSYEKL. With V trimmed by 2 bases and J by 10 bases, 11 bases remained unmatched. The CDR3 sequence is 16 residues long. The CDR3, as DNA: TGCGCCAGCAGCCAAACGACTAGCGGGTCGGGAGGAGAGCAGTTCTTC. Protein: CASSQTTSGSGGEQFF.

V usage is TRBV7-9 and J usage is TRBJ2-5; TRBD2 matches at 12 bases. The length of the CDR3 is 16 residues. J was trimmed by 4 bases and V by 1 base; bases with no gene match: 4. The germline V gene has CDR1 SEHNR and CDR2 FQNEAQ (reference sequence). The CDR3 DNA reads TGTGCCAGCAGCTTAGGACTAGCGGGGGTAAGAGAGACCCAGTACTTC. Residues: CASSLGLAGVRETQYF. Supplemented by reference TRBV7-9 and TRBJ2-5, the full variable domain reads DTGVSQNPRHKITKRGQNVTFRCDPISEHNRLYWYRQTLGQGPEFLTYFQNEAQLEKSRLLSDRFSAERPKGSFSTLEIQRTEQGDSAMYLCASSLGLAGVRETQYFGPGTRLLVL.

This clone was counted a single time. The CDR3 coding sequence is TGTGCCAGCAGCTCGGGACTAGCGGGAGGTGAGCAGTACTTC. It translates to CASSSGLAGGEQYF. This chain connects TRBV13 to TRBJ2-7; 15 nucleotides match TRBD2. V lost 4 bases to trimming and J lost 7 bases; unmatched junction nucleotides: 2. Germline V gene data show CDR1 as PRHDT and CDR2 as FYEKMQ (reference sequence). The length of the CDR3 is 14 residues.